The 10 T cell receptor beta chains reported below all come from one sample, sequenced in a study of blood T cell repertoires in COVID-19 (dated by TCRdb to the early 2020s). The library was produced with the immunoSEQ multiplex PCR assay. This immuneACCESS table, as held by TCRdb, lists in-frame sequences with V and J called but not all clones. Of the missing ones, under half trace to an unresolved V gene in checked studies; the others have no known cause. The sample has about 60,000 clones on record, 75% to 95% of them singletons. 13% to 15% of the sample comes from the top ten. The sequencing input was peripheral blood. The receptors were sampled from a human donor with active COVID-19. The donor label of this sample is uncertain.

The chain carries TRBV7-9 and TRBJ2-1; maybe TRBD2 (5 bases). This CDR3 spans 17 amino acids. The V gene's germline CDR1 is SEHNR and CDR2 FQNEAQ (reference sequence). Between the trimmed V and J ends, which lost 4 bases and 1 base, there was a span of 17 bases. The CDR3 protein is CASSSRWGDPSYNEQFF. The CDR3 DNA sequence: TGTGCCAGCAGCTCAAGGTGGGGAGACCCGTCCTACAATGAGCAGTTCTTC. The variable domain in full, completed from reference TRBV7-9 and TRBJ2-1, reads DTGVSQNPRHKITKRGQNVTFRCDPISEHNRLYWYRQTLGQGPEFLTYFQNEAQLEKSRLLSDRFSAERPKGSFSTLEIQRTEQGDSAMYLCASSSRWGDPSYNEQFFGPGTRLTVL.

The chain uses TRBV27 and TRBJ2-7, with TRBD1 identical over 7 bases. V lost 6 bases, J lost 1 base, and 15 bases stayed unmatched. Germline CDR1 and CDR2: MNHEY and SMNVEV (reference sequence). This CDR3 has 17 amino acids. CDR3 amino acids: CASRLLRPGQKSYEQYF. CDR3 DNA: TGTGCCAGCAGACTCCTAAGGCCGGGACAGAAATCCTACGAGCAGTACTTC.

J is TRBJ1-2 and V is TRBV4-1; 7 bases align to TRBD1. This CDR3 comprises 15 residues. Losses at the gene ends were 4 bases for V and 8 bases for J; bases not matched to a gene: 13. Germline V gene sequence: CDR1 MGHRA, CDR2 YSYEKL. In nucleotides, the CDR3 is TGCGCCAGCAGCCTAGACAGGGTCCTCGTTCGGGGCTACACCTTC. Translated, it gives CASSLDRVLVRGYTF.

The rearrangement uses TRBV5-1 and TRBJ2-1, with TRBD2 matching over 11 bases. Trimming took 2 bases from V and 0 from J; bases not matched to a gene: 10. There are 19 residues in the CDR3. Looked up from germline, CDR1 is SGHRS and CDR2 is YFSETQ. This CDR3 is CASSLSSGRKGTSYNEQFF. DNA of the CDR3: TGCGCCAGCAGCTTATCTAGCGGGAGGAAAGGTACCTCCTACAATGAGCAGTTCTTC.

The V call is TRBV6-1, the J call TRBJ2-1; maybe TRBD1 (6 bases). Germline values: CDR1 MNHNS, CDR2 SASEGT. The ends were cut back, 2 bases at V and 2 bases at J, with 10 bases in the middle. This CDR3 is built from 15 residues. The CDR3 bases are TGTGCCAGCAGTGAACGAACAGGGACCTACAATGAGCAGTTCTTC. This encodes CASSERTGTYNEQFF.

This clone was seen a handful of times. This rearrangement joins TRBV27 to TRBJ1-1; possibly TRBD1 for D (6 bases). V dropped 2 bases and J dropped 1 base, with 14 bases sitting between them. CDR3 length: 16 amino acids. The germline gives CDR1 MNHEY, CDR2 SMNVEV (reference sequence). CDR3 in DNA: TGTGCCAGCAGTTTACCGCCCGGGGGGGCGAACACTGAAGCTTTCTTT. It codes for CASSLPPGGANTEAFF.

CDR3 nucleotides: TGTGCCAGCAGCTCCCCGGGTAACACTGAAGCTTTCTTT. Residues: CASSSPGNTEAFF. The V call is TRBV11-2, the J call TRBJ1-1; D is ambiguous. Trimming stripped 4 bases from V and 2 bases from J, with 8 bases between. CDR3 size: 13 residues. CDR1 and CDR2 (germline): SGHAT, FQNNGV. The complete variable domain, with remaining parts taken from reference TRBV11-2 and TRBJ1-1, reads EAGVAQSPRYKIIEKRQSVAFWCNPISGHATLYWYQQILGQGPKLLIQFQNNGVVDDSQLPKDRFSAERLKGVDSTLKIQPAKLEDSAVYLCASSSPGNTEAFFGQGTRLTVV.

Here the CDR3 reads CASSAGGGGYGYTF. The CDR3 nucleotides are TGTGCCAGCAGCGCCGGTGGGGGGGGCTATGGCTACACCTTC. The genes are TRBV9 and TRBJ1-2, with a weak D call TRBD1 (5 bases). V lost 3 bases and J 4 bases, leaving 13 bases between the germline ends. Looked up from germline, CDR1 is SGDLS and CDR2 is YYNGEE. The CDR3 is made up of 14 amino acids.

The gene calls are TRBV5-1 and TRBJ1-2; 8 bases are a match to TRBD1. The germline V gene encodes CDR1 SGHRS and CDR2 YFSETQ. The J segment lost 1 base and the V segment lost 4 bases, leaving 12 bases of the junction unmatched. There are 17 residues in the CDR3. The CDR3 loop is CASSQGQGAIDNYGYTF. The CDR3 DNA reads as TGCGCCAGCAGCCAGGGTCAGGGGGCGATAGATAACTATGGCTACACCTTC.

The count of this clone is one. V usage is TRBV27 and J usage is TRBJ1-1; no clear D gene. Germline V gene data show CDR1 as MNHEY and CDR2 as SMNVEV (reference sequence). Between the trimmed V and J ends, which lost 5 bases and 2 bases, there was a span of 12 bases. This CDR3 contains 14 residues. The CDR3 protein is CASSVSRINTEAFF. CDR3 sequence (DNA): TGTGCCAGCAGTGTAAGCAGGATTAACACTGAAGCTTTCTTT.